Listed here are 13 T cell receptor beta chains from one sample, sequenced in a study of somatic mutations in cytotoxic T cells in rheumatoid arthritis. The data were produced by immunoSEQ multiplex PCR, yet TCRdb's version contains in-frame clones alone and is incomplete. The sample has over 8,000 clones, over 80% seen once. The sample taken for sequencing was CD8+ T cells sorted from blood. The receptors come from a woman younger than 35 with rheumatoid arthritis.

This clone showed up just once. This chain connects TRBV6-5 to TRBJ2-1, with TRBD2 identical over 10 bases. CDR1 and CDR2 (germline): MNHEY, SVGAGI. The CDR3 runs 16 residues. V was clipped by 2 bases and J by 6 bases; unmatched bases: 7. This CDR3 is CASSYGTSGTVNEQFF. The DNA for the CDR3 is TGTGCCAGCAGTTACGGTACTAGCGGGACCGTCAATGAGCAGTTCTTC.

The rearrangement joins TRBV5-1 to TRBJ2-5; a possible D gene is TRBD2 (5 bases). The J call is doubtful: the DNA matches TRBJ2-7 better. This CDR3 is 16 amino acids long. Germline lookup yields CDR1 SGHRS and CDR2 YFSETQ. The CDR3 DNA reads TGCGCCAGCAGCTTAAATAGGAGGCAGAATGGAAACGAGCAGTACTTC. It codes for CASSLNRRQNGNEQYF.

The chain uses TRBV13 and TRBJ2-2, with TRBD1 identical over 9 bases. V was clipped by 3 bases and J by 4 bases; unmatched bases: 3. The CDR3 extends over 15 amino acids. Germline V lookup: CDR1 PRHDT, CDR2 FYEKMQ (reference sequence). The CDR3 reads CASSFRTGATGELFF. CDR3 bases: TGTGCCAGCAGCTTCCGGACAGGGGCCACCGGGGAGCTGTTTTTT.

V and J are TRBV19 and TRBJ1-1; 7 bases map to TRBD1. Germline CDR1 LNHDA, CDR2 SQIVND (reference sequence). Trimming at V came to 7 bases and at J to 6 bases, leaving 2 bases not matched to a gene. The CDR3 has 11 amino acids. The CDR3 coding sequence is TGTGCCAGTAAGGGGGCTTCTGAAGCTTTCTTT. Amino acids: CASKGASEAFF.

V gene TRBV4-2 combines with J gene TRBJ2-5; TRBD2 aligns across 7 bases. CDR3 length: 16 residues. V lost 3 bases and J lost 0; bases outside the gene matches: 7. In germline, CDR1 is LGHNA, CDR2 YNFKEQ. The CDR3 bases are TGTGCCAGCAGCCATGCCGGGGGACTAAACCAAGAGACCCAGTACTTC. Translated, it gives CASSHAGGLNQETQYF.

The CDR3 protein is CASSVRLDRDWETQYF. CDR3 nucleotide sequence: TGTGCCAGCAGCGTACGATTGGACAGGGACTGGGAGACCCAGTACTTC. The chain carries TRBV9 and TRBJ2-5; 8 nucleotides align to TRBD1. Looked up from germline, CDR1 is SGDLS and CDR2 is YYNGEE. This CDR3 has 16 amino acids. Trimming cost V 1 base and J 5 bases; bases outside gene matches: 10.

The chain employs TRBV4-3 and TRBJ1-2; maybe TRBD1 (6 bases). The CDR3 length is 14 residues. CDR1 is LGHNA, CDR2 YSLEER, per germline. V was shortened by 0 bases and J by 8 bases, with 13 bases between the two germline ends. This CDR3 reads CASSQETGPLGYTF. CDR3 coding DNA: TGCGCCAGCAGCCAAGAGACAGGTCCCCTAGGCTACACCTTC.

This clone was seen a handful of times. The rearrangement links TRBV7-2 to TRBJ1-5; D gene unclear. Per germline, CDR1 SGHTA and CDR2 FQGNSA. The CDR3 covers 15 residues. V was trimmed by 2 bases and J by 0 bases, leaving 8 bases between them. The CDR3 reads CASSLLSVSNQPQHF. The DNA for the CDR3 is TGTGCCAGCAGCTTACTTTCTGTTAGCAATCAGCCCCAGCATTTT.

The chain combines TRBV7-6 with TRBJ2-7; D not resolved. V lost 3 bases and J 2 bases, leaving 5 bases between the germline ends. CDR1 is SGHVS and CDR2 is FNYEAQ in the germline V gene. The CDR3 spans 12 residues. The CDR3 is CASSLATYEQYF. The CDR3 DNA is TGTGCCAGCAGCTTGGCAACCTACGAGCAGTACTTC.

This chain uses TRBV9 with TRBJ2-1, with 7 bases fitting TRBD2. CDR1 is SGDLS, CDR2 YYNGEE, per germline. The CDR3 runs 17 residues. V lost 3 bases and J lost 4; bases outside the gene matches: 13. The CDR3 sequence is CASSGEGLAGAYNEQFF. The CDR3 DNA reads TGTGCCAGCAGCGGGGAGGGTCTTGCGGGTGCGTACAATGAGCAGTTCTTC.

This clone was counted once. The V and J genes are TRBV5-4 and TRBJ2-3; 11 nucleotides line up with TRBD2. Germline values: CDR1 SGHNT, CDR2 YYREEE (reference sequence). CDR3 length equals 17 residues. With V trimmed by 4 bases and J by 3 bases, 10 bases remained unmatched. The CDR3 reads CASSPLSSGGITDTQYF. Here the CDR3 DNA reads TGTGCCAGCAGCCCTTTATCTAGCGGGGGGATAACAGATACGCAGTATTTT.

This clone showed up just once. The chain is built from TRBV30 and TRBJ1-2; the D is unclear. V dropped 2 bases and J dropped 2 bases, with 12 bases sitting between them. This CDR3 comprises 14 residues. The V gene's germline CDR1 is GTSNPN and CDR2 SVGIG (reference sequence). CDR3 DNA sequence: TGTGCCTGGAGTACCCCCCAGCGGAACTATGGCTACACCTTC. It codes for CAWSTPQRNYGYTF.

V usage is TRBV6-4 and J usage is TRBJ2-3; D call uncertain. Between the trimmed V and J ends, which lost 1 base and 4 bases, there was a span of 9 bases. This CDR3 is built from 14 residues. CDR1 MRHNA and CDR2 SNTAGT come from the germline V gene. This CDR3 reads CASSDYGLPDTQYF. Here the CDR3 DNA reads TGTGCCAGCAGTGACTATGGGCTTCCAGATACGCAGTATTTT.